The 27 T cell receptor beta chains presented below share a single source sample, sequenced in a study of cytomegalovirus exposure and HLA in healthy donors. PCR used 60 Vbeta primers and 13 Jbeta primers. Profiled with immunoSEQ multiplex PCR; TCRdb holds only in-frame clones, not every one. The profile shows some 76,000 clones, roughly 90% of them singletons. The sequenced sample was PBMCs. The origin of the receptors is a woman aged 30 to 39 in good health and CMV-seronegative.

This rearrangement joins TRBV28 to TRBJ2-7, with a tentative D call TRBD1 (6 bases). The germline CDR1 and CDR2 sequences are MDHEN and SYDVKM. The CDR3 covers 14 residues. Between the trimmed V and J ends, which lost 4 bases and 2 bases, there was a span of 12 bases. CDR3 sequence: CASSYPGQTYEQYF. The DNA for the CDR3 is TGTGCCAGCAGTTACCCAGGACAGACCTACGAGCAGTACTTC.

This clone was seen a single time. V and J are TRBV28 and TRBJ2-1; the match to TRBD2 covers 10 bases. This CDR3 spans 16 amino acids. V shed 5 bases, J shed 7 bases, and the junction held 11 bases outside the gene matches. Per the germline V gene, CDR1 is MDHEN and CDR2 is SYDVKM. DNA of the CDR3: TGTGCCAGCAGTGCCCTGCTAGCGGGAGAAAGGAATGAGCAGTTCTTC. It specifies CASSALLAGERNEQFF.

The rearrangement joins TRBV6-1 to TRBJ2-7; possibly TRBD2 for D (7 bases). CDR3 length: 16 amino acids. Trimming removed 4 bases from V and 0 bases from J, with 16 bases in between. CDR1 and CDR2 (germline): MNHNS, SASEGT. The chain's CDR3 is CASSGRGGGDSYEQYF. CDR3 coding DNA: TGTGCCAGCAGTGGGAGGGGGGGCGGGGACTCCTACGAGCAGTACTTC.

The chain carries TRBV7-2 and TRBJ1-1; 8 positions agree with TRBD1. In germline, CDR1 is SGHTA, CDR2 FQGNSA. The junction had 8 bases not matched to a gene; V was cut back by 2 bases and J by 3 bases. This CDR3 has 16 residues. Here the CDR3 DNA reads TGTGCCAGCAGCTTATACCCCGGGACAGGTGACACTGAAGCTTTCTTT. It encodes CASSLYPGTGDTEAFF.

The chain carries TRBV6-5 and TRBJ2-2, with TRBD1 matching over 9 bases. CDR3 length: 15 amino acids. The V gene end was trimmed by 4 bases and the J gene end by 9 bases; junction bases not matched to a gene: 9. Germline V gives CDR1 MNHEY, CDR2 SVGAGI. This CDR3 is CASSSGTGLIRELFF. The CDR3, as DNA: TGTGCCAGCAGTTCCGGGACAGGGTTAATCCGGGAGCTGTTTTTT.

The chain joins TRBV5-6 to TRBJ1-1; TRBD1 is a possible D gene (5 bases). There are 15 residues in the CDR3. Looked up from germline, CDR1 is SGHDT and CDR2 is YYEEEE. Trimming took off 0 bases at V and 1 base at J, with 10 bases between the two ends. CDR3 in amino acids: CASSLDVGRNTEAFF. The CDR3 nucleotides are TGTGCCAGCAGCTTGGACGTGGGGCGGAACACTGAAGCTTTCTTT.

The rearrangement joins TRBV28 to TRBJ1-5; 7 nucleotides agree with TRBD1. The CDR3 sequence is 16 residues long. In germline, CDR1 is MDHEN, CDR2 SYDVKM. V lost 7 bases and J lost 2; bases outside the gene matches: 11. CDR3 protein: CASNAPRGVGNQPQHF. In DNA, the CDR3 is TGTGCCAGCAACGCCCCCAGGGGGGTTGGCAATCAGCCCCAGCATTTT.

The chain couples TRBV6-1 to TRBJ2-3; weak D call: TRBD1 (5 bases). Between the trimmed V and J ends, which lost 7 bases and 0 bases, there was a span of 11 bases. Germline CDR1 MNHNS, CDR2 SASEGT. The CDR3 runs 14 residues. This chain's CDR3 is CASTWGGSTDTQYF. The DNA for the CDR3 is TGTGCCAGCACCTGGGGCGGTAGCACAGATACGCAGTATTTT.

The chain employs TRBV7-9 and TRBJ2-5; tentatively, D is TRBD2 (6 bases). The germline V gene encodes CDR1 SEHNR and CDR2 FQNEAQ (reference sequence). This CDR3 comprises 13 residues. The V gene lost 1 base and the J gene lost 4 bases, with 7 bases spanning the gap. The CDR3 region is CASSLGSGETQYF. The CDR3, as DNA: TGTGCCAGCAGCTTAGGTAGCGGAGAGACCCAGTACTTC.

In DNA, the CDR3 is TGTGCCAGCAGTGAAGCCGGACAGGGGGCAGATACGCAGTATTTT. Its translation: CASSEAGQGADTQYF. The rearrangement joins TRBV6-1 to TRBJ2-3, with TRBD1 matching over 10 bases. The J segment lost 4 bases and the V segment lost 0 bases, leaving 1 base of the junction unmatched. Germline V lookup: CDR1 MNHNS, CDR2 SASEGT. The CDR3 is made up of 15 amino acids.

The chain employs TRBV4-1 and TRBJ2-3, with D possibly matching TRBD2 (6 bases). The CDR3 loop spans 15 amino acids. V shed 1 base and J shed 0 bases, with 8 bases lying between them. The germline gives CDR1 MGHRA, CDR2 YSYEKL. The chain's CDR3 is CASSQGRGSTDTQYF. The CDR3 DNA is TGCGCCAGCAGCCAAGGCCGGGGGAGCACAGATACGCAGTATTTT.

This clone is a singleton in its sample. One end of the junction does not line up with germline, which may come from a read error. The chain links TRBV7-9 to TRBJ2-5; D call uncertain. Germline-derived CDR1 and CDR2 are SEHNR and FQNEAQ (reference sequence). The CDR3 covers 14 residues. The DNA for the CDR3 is TGTTCCAGCAGCTTAGCTGAGGCAGTCGAGACCCAGTACTTC. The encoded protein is CSSSLAEAVETQYF.

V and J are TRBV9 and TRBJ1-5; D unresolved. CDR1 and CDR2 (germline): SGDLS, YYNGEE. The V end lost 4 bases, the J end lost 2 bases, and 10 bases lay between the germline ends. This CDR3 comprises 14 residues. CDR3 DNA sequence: TGTGCCAGCAGCATCGGTGGTGGCAATCAGCCCCAGCATTTT. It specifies CASSIGGGNQPQHF. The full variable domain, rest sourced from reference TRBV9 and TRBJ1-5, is DSGVTQTPKHLITATGQRVTLRCSPRSGDLSVYWYQQSLDQGLQFLIQYYNGEERAKGNILERFSAQQFPDLHSELNLSSLELGDSALYFCASSIGGGNQPQHFGDGTRLSIL.

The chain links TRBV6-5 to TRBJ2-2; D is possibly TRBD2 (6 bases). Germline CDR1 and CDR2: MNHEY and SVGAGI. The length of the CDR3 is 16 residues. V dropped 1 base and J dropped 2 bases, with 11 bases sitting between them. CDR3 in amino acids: CASSYWAGPNTGELFF. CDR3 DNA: TGTGCCAGCAGTTACTGGGCGGGACCAAACACCGGGGAGCTGTTTTTT.

DNA of the CDR3: TGCGCCAGCAGCTTGGTCGCCGGGCAGGGCACTAACTATGGCTACACCTTC. It specifies CASSLVAGQGTNYGYTF. This rearrangement joins TRBV5-1 to TRBJ1-2; D is perhaps TRBD1 (5 bases). Germline values: CDR1 SGHRS, CDR2 YFSETQ. Trimming removed 0 bases at V and 0 bases at J, with 15 bases between. The CDR3 sequence is 17 residues long.

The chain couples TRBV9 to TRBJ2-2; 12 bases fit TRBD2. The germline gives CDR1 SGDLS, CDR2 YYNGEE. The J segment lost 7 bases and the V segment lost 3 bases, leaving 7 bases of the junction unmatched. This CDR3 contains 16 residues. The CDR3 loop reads CASSGTSGKVVGELFF. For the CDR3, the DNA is TGTGCCAGCAGCGGGACTAGCGGGAAAGTGGTCGGGGAGCTGTTTTTT. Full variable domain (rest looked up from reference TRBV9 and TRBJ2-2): DSGVTQTPKHLITATGQRVTLRCSPRSGDLSVYWYQQSLDQGLQFLIQYYNGEERAKGNILERFSAQQFPDLHSELNLSSLELGDSALYFCASSGTSGKVVGELFFGEGSRLTVL.

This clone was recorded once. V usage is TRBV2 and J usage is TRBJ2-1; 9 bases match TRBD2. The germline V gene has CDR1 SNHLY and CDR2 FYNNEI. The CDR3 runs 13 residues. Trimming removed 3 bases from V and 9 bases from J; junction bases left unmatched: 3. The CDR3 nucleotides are TGTGCCAGCAGTGAGGGACTAGCAAGTGAGCAGTTCTTC. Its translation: CASSEGLASEQFF.

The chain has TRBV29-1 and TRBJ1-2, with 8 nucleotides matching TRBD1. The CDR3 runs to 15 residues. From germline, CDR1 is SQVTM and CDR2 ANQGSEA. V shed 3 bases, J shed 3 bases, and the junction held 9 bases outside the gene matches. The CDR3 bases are TGCAGCGTTGAGATCGACAGGGGAGTAGACTATGGCTACACCTTC. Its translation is CSVEIDRGVDYGYTF. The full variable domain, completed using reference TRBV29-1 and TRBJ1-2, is SAVISQKPSRDICQRGTSLTIQCQVDSQVTMMFWYRQQPGQSLTLIATANQGSEATYESGFVIDKFPISRPNLTFSTLTVSNMSPEDSSIYLCSVEIDRGVDYGYTFGSGTRLTVV.

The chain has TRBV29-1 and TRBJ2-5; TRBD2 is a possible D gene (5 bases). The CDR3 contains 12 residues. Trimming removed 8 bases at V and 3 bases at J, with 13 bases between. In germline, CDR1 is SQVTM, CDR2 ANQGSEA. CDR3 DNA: TGCAGCCCGAGGGTGGGAAAAGAGACCCAGTACTTC. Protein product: CSPRVGKETQYF.

This CDR3 is CASRDTWASEQYF. The CDR3, as DNA: TGTGCCAGCAGGGACACCTGGGCCTCCGAGCAGTACTTC. The J gene is TRBJ2-7, the V gene TRBV2, with a tentative D call TRBD1 (5 bases). In germline, CDR1 is SNHLY, CDR2 FYNNEI. The CDR3 is made up of 13 amino acids. The V end lost 6 bases, the J end lost 6 bases, and 15 bases lay between the germline ends.

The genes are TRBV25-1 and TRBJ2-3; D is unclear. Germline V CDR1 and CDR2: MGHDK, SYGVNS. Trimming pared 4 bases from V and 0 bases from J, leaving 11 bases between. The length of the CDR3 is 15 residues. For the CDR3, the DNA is TGTGCCAGCAGTGGAGTCTCTCTCAGCACAGATACGCAGTATTTT. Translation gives CASSGVSLSTDTQYF.

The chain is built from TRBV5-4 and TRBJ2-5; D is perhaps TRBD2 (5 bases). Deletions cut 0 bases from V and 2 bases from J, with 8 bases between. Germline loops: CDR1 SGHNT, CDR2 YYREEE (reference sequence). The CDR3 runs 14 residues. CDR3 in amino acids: CASSLAQRQETQYF. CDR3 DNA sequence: TGTGCCAGCAGCTTGGCCCAGCGGCAAGAGACCCAGTACTTC. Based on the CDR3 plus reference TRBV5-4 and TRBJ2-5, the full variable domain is ETGVTQSPTHLIKTRGQQVTLRCSSQSGHNTVSWYQQALGQGPQFIFQYYREEENGRGNFPPRFSGLQFPNYSSELNVNALELDDSALYLCASSLAQRQETQYFGPGTRLLVL.

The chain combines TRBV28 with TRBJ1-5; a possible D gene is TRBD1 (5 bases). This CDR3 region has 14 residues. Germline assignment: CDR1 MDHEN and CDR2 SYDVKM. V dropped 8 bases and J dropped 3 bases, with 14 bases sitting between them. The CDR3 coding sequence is TGTGCCAGCTTTCTTCAGGGTATCAATCAGCCCCAGCATTTT. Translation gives CASFLQGINQPQHF.

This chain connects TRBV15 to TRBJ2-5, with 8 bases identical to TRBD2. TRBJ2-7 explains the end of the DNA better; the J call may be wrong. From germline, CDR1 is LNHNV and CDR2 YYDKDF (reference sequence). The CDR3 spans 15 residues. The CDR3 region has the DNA TGTGCCACCAGCAGAGATCCAGGGACTAGCTACGAGCAGTACTTC. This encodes CATSRDPGTSYEQYF.

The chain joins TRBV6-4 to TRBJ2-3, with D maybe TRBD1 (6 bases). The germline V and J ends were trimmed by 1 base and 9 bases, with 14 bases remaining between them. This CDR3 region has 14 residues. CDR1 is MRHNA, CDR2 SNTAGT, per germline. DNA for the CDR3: TGTGCCAGCAGTGACTATGGGGACACAGGGACGCAGTATTTT. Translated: CASSDYGDTGTQYF.

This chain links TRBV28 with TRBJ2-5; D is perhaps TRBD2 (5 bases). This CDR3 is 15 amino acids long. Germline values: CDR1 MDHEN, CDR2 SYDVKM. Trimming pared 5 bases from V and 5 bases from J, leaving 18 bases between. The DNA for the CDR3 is TGTGCCAGCAGTCCCCGCGCGCTAGCCGGGGAGACCCAGTACTTC. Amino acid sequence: CASSPRALAGETQYF.

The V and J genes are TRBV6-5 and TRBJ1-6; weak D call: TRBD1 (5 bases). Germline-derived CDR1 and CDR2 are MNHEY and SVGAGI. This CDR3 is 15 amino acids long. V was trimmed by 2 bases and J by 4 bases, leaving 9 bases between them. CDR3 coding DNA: TGTGCCAGCAGTTACGGGGGGGGATATAATTCACCCCTCCACTTT. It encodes CASSYGGGYNSPLHF.